This T cell receptor (beta chain) was captured by sequencing in a study of blood T cell repertoires in COVID-19. Study-level information: Nucleic acid was either cDNA or gDNA, and it came from T cells, B-cell-depleted T cells, or PBMCs.

The authors' processing: Nucleated cell counts were estimated from reference gene primer amplification. TCRdb's table, derived via immunoSEQ multiplex PCR, lists solely in-frame clones and lacks some. Clonal size and the V and J genes are those of that table, whereas D and trimming came from the DNA. The table records 250,000 to 300,000 clones, more than 80% of them present only once. Germline loops: CDR1 MDHEN, CDR2 SYDVKM. This CDR3 is built from 14 residues. With 5 bases removed from V and 6 bases from J, the gap between germline ends came to 16 bases. The clonotype comes from a woman in her twenties or thirties with active or convalescent COVID-19. The source material was peripheral blood. This chain connects TRBV28 to TRBJ1-1, with D unresolved. The CDR3 sequence: CASSPPIREAEAFF. Here the CDR3 DNA reads TGTGCCAGCAGTCCCCCAATCCGGGAGGCTGAAGCTTTCTTT.